This T cell receptor (beta chain) was recorded in a study of cytomegalovirus exposure and HLA in healthy donors (dated by TCRdb to the late 2010s). Notes on the research overall: An earlier analysis of approximately 640 of the donors reported approximately 290 Gb of sequence data and 120 million or so unique TCR beta sequences from about 180 million T cells. Several DR-DQ haplotypes were treated as single units for association and clustering because of strong linkage in the cohort. The aim of the study was to test whether cataloging public T cell receptors could identify signatures of past pathogen exposure. An early release covering roughly 600 HLA-typed donors comprised approximately 300 gigabases of sequencing data and tens of millions of unique TCR sequences. A later genetic analysis took genome-wide SNP genotypes for about 65% of the roughly 670 donors and used that subset as a discovery cohort. In addition to the first cohort of 500 to 850 subjects, a separate validation cohort of around 110 different subjects was used. To predict cytomegalovirus infection status, the study combined high-throughput TCR immunosequencing, statistical association of individual TCRs with disease status, and machine learning. All discovery cohort repertoires had been generated on a single sequencing platform. To study patterns of TCR occurrence, a later analysis re-analyzed previously published TCR beta repertoires from 600 to 750 donors and added high-resolution HLA genotyping. Across some 400 genotyped donors of the cohort, an average of roughly 250,000 unique TCR beta nucleotide sequences per donor were sequenced, and 15% to 20% of those sequences were non-productive. Rather than drawing on any new phenotypic data, the later analysis identified candidate immune exposures from TCR beta sequences and the way those sequences occurred across donors. The study used immunosequencing to profile the T cell repertoires of 666 subjects and linked those repertoires to cytomegalovirus serostatus. To decide whether each TCR beta V gene segment behaved as functional or pseudogenic, an earlier analysis of approximately 590 of the donors relied on high-throughput TCR beta sequencing. Donor age, sex, ethnicity and CMV serostatus were compiled alongside the repertoire data. The number of donors typed differed by locus, with about 629-640 for A, B, C, DRB1 and DQB1, more than 500 for DQA1, 600 to 610 for DPA1, and roughly 450 for DPB1. HLA typing covered class I and class II loci at four-digit resolution. Of the roughly 400 genotyped donors, about 80% fell in the genetic ancestry cluster associated with self-reported Caucasian donors. Overall study outcomes, separate from this receptor: The earlier analysis of around 600 of the donors excluded roughly 17 rarely observed V segments, including chromosome 9 orphons, because counts were too low. A further reported finding was that TCR beta sequences accurately predicted the HLA-A and HLA-B alleles for most subjects in the first cohort. This cohort had only TCR beta chains sequenced, and the lack of alpha or paired-chain data limited which features could be detected. Correlated functional status among segregating V segments might be attributable to linkage disequilibrium, but an unknown experimental factor could not be ruled out. In a later analysis, HLA-associated TCR beta chains were found to be more clonally expanded and to have lower generation probabilities than equally common non-associated chains. According to the authors, the approach could potentially be generalized to other disease states and immunological phenotypes. The classifier was reported to diagnose cytomegalovirus status with high specificity and sensitivity in both the original and validation cohorts. In a later analysis, several top co-occurrence clusters were reported to appear linked to parvovirus B19, influenza, CMV and Epstein-Barr virus. A later analysis found that most CMV-associated TCR beta chains appeared HLA-restricted, with HLA associations seemingly driven largely by CMV exposure. Some IMGT-functional V segments, including TRBV6-2 and TRBV6-3, could not be told apart with the 87-base-pair reads, so those segments were excluded. Specific HLA alleles were associated with 18,000 or so TCR beta sequences at a false discovery rate of 0.05 in a later analysis. Compared with the approximately 670-donor mean, donors in an Asian-associated ancestry cluster had fewer N-insertions in productive TCRs, according to a later genetic analysis. Most TCR sequences were seen in very few donors, while some public TCRs were found in many individuals. In a later genetic analysis, a missense DCLRE1C variant was associated with V-gene and J-gene trimming of TCR beta chains, and the association was replicated in an independent cohort. According to a later analysis, TCR association rates differed among HLA loci, with DRB1 alleles showing the most associated TCRs and HLA-C alleles showing the fewest. Sequencing depth was assumed to be roughly uniform across donors in the presence/absence analyses, though that assumption may not hold. Because HLA typing was unavailable for some donors at each locus, only the typed subset was used in association tests. An earlier analysis of around 540 of the donors showed that most TCR beta V segments appeared in productive rearrangements either about 90% or about 30% of the time, which broadly matched IMGT annotations. The study gave a list of over 150 TCR beta chains associated with cytomegalovirus. The only immune exposure information available for the cohort was CMV serostatus. Strong co-occurrence of HLA alleles, especially DR and DQ, made assigning TCR associations to individual alleles difficult. A cluster of highly shared sequence variants was judged likely to be a technical artifact of the sequencing pipeline. In vitro tests confirmed that three of the cytomegalovirus-associated TCR beta chains recognize cytomegalovirus antigens.

The cohort consisted of 666 healthy bone marrow donors. All cohort members were sampled while nominally healthy, although unrecorded immune exposures were likely present. The donor was CMV seropositive and was included in the group of 250 to 350 seropositive cohort members. Each donor provided a peripheral blood sample, and peripheral blood mononuclear cells were used for TCR beta sequencing. Genomic DNA was extracted from the blood cell samples with the Qiagen DNeasy Blood Extraction Kit. Preparation of the library involved the immunoSEQ multiplex PCR assay. For the multiplex PCR, a mixture combining 60 forward primers for TCR Vbeta segments and 13 reverse primers for TCR Jbeta segments was used. The CDR3 region of rearranged TCR beta genes was amplified from genomic DNA by a multiplex PCR assay. On the Illumina HiSeq System, the amplified TCR beta libraries were sequenced as 87-base-pair reads. For the original study's pipeline: In a later analysis, about 80 million unique TCR beta chains were counted across the 666 repertoires, and roughly 9.9 million of these chains were shared by at least two donors. A nearest-neighbor algorithm error-corrected the raw reads and collapsed the reads into unique sequences, merging closely related sequences to remove PCR and sequencing errors. CDR3 sequences were aligned to IMGT reference sequences to assign V, D and J gene segments. Each retained sequence needed at least a six-nucleotide match to both a V gene segment and a J gene segment. Rearrangements were classified as productive when the CDR3 lacked stop codons and remained in frame with V and J, and all other rearrangements were classified as non-productive. Following IMGT convention, CDR3 was defined as the stretch from the second conserved V-encoded cysteine up to the conserved J-encoded phenylalanine. In an earlier analysis of approximately 590 of the donors, sequences lacking an unambiguous match to a single V gene segment were excluded. An earlier analysis of 500 to 600 of the donors classified V segments as functional when productive rearrangements were above 56.7% and as segregating when the standard deviation between donors was above 5%. To diagnose cytomegalovirus status from the catalog of TCR beta chain sequences, a statistical classification framework was built. V and J gene assignment, in a later analysis, came from comparing TCR nucleotide sequences with IMGT/GENE-DB human TR gene sequences. In a later analysis, CDR3 sequences and most-parsimonious VDJ recombination scenarios were assigned using the TCRdist pipeline. In a later analysis, every TCR beta chain was defined by the combination of its CDR3 amino acid sequence and its V-gene family, and reads without a unique V-gene family were dropped. As a way to deal with suspected cross-contamination and a sequencing artifact, a later analysis dropped 500 to 700 nucleotide sequences that were highly shared and had low generation probability. For each public chain, a later analysis derived a clonal expansion index from normalized ranks of inferred template counts within each repertoire. Generation probabilities in a later analysis came from a VDJ recombination model fitted to out-of-frame rearrangements, and those results were checked against IGoR. Hypergeometric tests were used in a later analysis to score TCR-TCR, TCR-HLA and TCR-CMV co-occurrence, with a repertoire-size bias correction applied to the TCR pairs. False discovery rates were estimated in a later analysis by permuting HLA or CMV assignments 20 times. A later analysis grouped co-occurring TCRs with DBSCAN, adding TCRdist sequence similarity when clustering within HLA-allele-positive subsets. Repertoires with fewer than 30,000 or more than 120,000 public chains were left out of co-occurrence clustering, as were five repertoires with anomalous nucleotide sharing. The immuneACCESS repertoire file appears here via TCRdb, limited to in-frame rearrangements. These files lack a portion of the clones; in checked studies, under half of the deficit traces to unresolved V genes, and the cause of the others is not known. V, J and clone size are those of that table, while D and trimming were read from the DNA. The table for this sample lists 55,000 to 80,000 clones; around 79% of them were counted only once. The top ten hold more than 7% of the sample.

From the cysteine through the phenylalanine, the CDR3 covers 15 amino acids. CDR3 DNA only is kept here, 45 bases in frame from base 1. V gives up 1 base and J gives up 5 bases, and the segment between their germline ends measures 14 bases. CDR1 and CDR2 are drawn from the germline V gene: LGHNA, YSLEER. On this clone itself: The clone's antigen remains unknown. It has no much larger one-base neighbor in the sample; base qualities were not kept.

This sequence originates from a woman younger than 45 in good health and CMV-seropositive. Recombination joined TRBV4-3 with TRBJ2-5; TRBD1 is a possible D gene, resting on 5 matching bases. The sequenced sample was PBMCs. Read as DNA, the sequence is TGCGCCAGCAGCCAAGGGACATTCTTTCGGGAGACCCAGTACTTC. Translated, it gives CASSQGTFFRETQYF.